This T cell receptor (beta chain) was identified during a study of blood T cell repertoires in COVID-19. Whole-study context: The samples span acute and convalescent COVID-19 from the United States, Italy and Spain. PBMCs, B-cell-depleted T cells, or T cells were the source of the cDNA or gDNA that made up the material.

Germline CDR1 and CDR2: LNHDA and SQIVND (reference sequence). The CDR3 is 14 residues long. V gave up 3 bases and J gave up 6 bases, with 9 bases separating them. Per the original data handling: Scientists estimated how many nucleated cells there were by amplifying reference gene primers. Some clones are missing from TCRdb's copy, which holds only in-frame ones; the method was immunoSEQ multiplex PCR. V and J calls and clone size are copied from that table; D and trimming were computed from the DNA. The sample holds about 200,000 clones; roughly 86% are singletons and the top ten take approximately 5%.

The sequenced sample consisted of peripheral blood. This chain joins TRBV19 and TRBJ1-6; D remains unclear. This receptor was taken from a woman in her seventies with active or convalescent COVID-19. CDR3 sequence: CASSMGRINSPLHF. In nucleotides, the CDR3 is TGTGCCAGTAGTATGGGCCGGATTAATTCACCCCTCCACTTT.